This TCR beta chain was retrieved from a study of neurological immune-mediated disorders. Overall study results and limits: Expanded clones shared no CDR3 amino acid sequences across subjects, suggesting private repertoires in all groups.

Germline CDR1 LNHNV, CDR2 YYDKDF (reference sequence). V shed 0 bases and J 9 bases; nucleotides not matched to a gene: 8. The CDR3 runs 16 residues. Noted time point: longitudinal time-point 2. Each CDR3 protein gets one entry after TCRdb re-called the 5' RACE reads with MiXCR. This table holds roughly 80,000 distinct CDR3 sequences, 5.8% found once. In its sample, this clonotype was seen many times. Its matching antigen is unknown. The sample taken for sequencing was PBMCs. This chain uses TRBV15 with TRBJ1-6; TRBD1 aligns across 7 bases. The origin of this receptor is a woman in her fifties or sixties with multiple sclerosis. CDR3: CATSRDVRGGGSPLHF. CDR3 bases: TGTGCCACCAGCAGAGATGTAAGAGGGGGCGGTTCACCCCTCCACTTT.